A selection of T cell receptor beta chains follows, all from one sample in a study of cytomegalovirus exposure and HLA in healthy donors. Assay: immunoSEQ multiplex PCR; the TCRdb copy retains only in-frame clones and omits some. The table shows 120,000 to 150,000 clones, with around 65% occurring only once. The sequencing input was PBMCs. The receptor source for this set is a male donor in good health and CMV-seronegative. The CDR3 runs from the conserved cysteine through the conserved F or W. D genes are given only for firm matches. Clone size appears in some rows only: once, few, many, or a class for an expanded clone.

j_call	clone_size	v_call	d_call	cdr3_aa	cdr3_nt
TRBJ1-2	.	TRBV7-9	TRBD1	CSSSSREQGPDYGYTF	TGTTCCAGCAGCTCGCGCGAACAGGGGCCCGACTATGGCTACACCTTC
TRBJ1-4	few	TRBV5-1	.	CASSLIGGGSEKLFF	TGCGCCAGCAGCTTGATCGGGGGAGGGAGCGAAAAACTGTTTTTT
TRBJ2-3	.	TRBV15	.	CATSRDFGLAFGDTQYF	TGTGCCACCAGCAGAGATTTCGGACTGGCGTTCGGAGATACGCAGTATTTT
TRBJ2-7	.	TRBV11-2	.	CASSLSWQAYEQYF	TGTGCCAGCAGCTTGTCCTGGCAAGCCTACGAGCAGTACTTC
TRBJ2-3	.	TRBV12-5	TRBD2	CASGLRTSGGWGTDTQYF	TGTGCTAGTGGTTTAAGGACTAGCGGGGGGTGGGGCACAGATACGCAGTATTTT
TRBJ2-1	.	TRBV4-1	TRBD2	CASSLLHAGGPVNEQFF	TGCGCCAGCAGCCTACTTCATGCGGGGGGGCCCGTCAATGAGCAGTTCTTC
TRBJ2-2	.	TRBV6-1	TRBD2	CASRGLAGGPGELFF	TGTGCCAGCAGGGGACTAGCGGGGGGGCCCGGGGAGCTGTTTTTT
TRBJ2-1	.	TRBV5-4	TRBD1	CASSLARTGAVDEQFF	TGTGCCAGCAGCTTGGCCCGGACAGGGGCTGTGGATGAGCAGTTCTTC
TRBJ2-3	.	TRBV5-1	TRBD1	CASSSGQDTDTQYF	TGCGCCAGCAGCTCCGGACAGGACACAGATACGCAGTATTTT
TRBJ1-1	few	TRBV5-1	.	CASSSEMNTEAFF	TGCGCCAGCAGCTCCGAGATGAACACTGAAGCTTTCTTT
TRBJ1-2	few	TRBV18	TRBD1	CASSQDRVNYGYTF	TGTGCCAGCTCACAGGACAGGGTAAACTATGGCTACACCTTC
TRBJ1-4	.	TRBV5-6	TRBD1	CASSLGTAPRGSEKLFF	TGTGCCAGCAGCCTGGGGACAGCGCCTAGGGGTAGTGAAAAACTGTTTTTT
TRBJ2-7	.	TRBV7-3	TRBD2	CASSIRGGKIYEQYF	TGTGCCAGCAGCATCCGGGGGGGCAAAATCTACGAGCAGTACTTC
TRBJ1-5	.	TRBV9	TRBD1	CASSPRDSQNQPQHF	TGTGCCAGCAGCCCACGGGACAGCCAAAATCAGCCCCAGCATTTT
TRBJ1-5	few	TRBV4-1	.	CASSQEGHRYQPQHF	TGCGCCAGCAGCCAAGAAGGACACCGCTATCAGCCCCAGCATTTT
TRBJ1-2	.	TRBV5-6	.	CASSLDRLNYGYTF	TGTGCCAGCAGCTTGGACAGGTTAAACTATGGCTACACCTTC
TRBJ2-3	many	TRBV18	TRBD2	CASSPSGGRHDTQYF	TGTGCCAGCTCACCTAGCGGGGGGAGACACGATACGCAGTATTTT
TRBJ2-3	few	TRBV5-4	.	CASSLPGSMADTQYF	TGTGCCAGCAGCCTCCCCGGGTCCATGGCAGATACGCAGTATTTT
TRBJ2-3	.	TRBV27	.	CASSFHRVEGADTQYF	TGTGCCAGCAGTTTTCACAGGGTTGAGGGCGCAGATACGCAGTATTTT
TRBJ1-2	.	TRBV27	TRBD1	CASRTAGQGGDYGYTF	TGTGCCAGCAGGACCGCGGGACAGGGGGGGGACTATGGCTACACCTTC
TRBJ2-2	.	TRBV21-1	.	CASSKISSGQGITGELFF	TGTGCCAGCAGCAAAATATCGTCGGGACAGGGAATTACCGGGGAGCTGTTTTTT
TRBJ2-7	.	TRBV9	.	CASSADADSSYEQYF	TGTGCCAGCAGCGCAGACGCGGACAGCTCCTACGAGCAGTACTTC
TRBJ1-4	many	TRBV2	.	CASSSLQGDNEKLFF	TGTGCCAGCAGTTCCCTACAGGGTGACAATGAAAAACTGTTTTTT
TRBJ2-5	.	TRBV18	.	CASSGEGWETQYF	TGTGCCAGCTCCGGAGAGGGCTGGGAGACCCAGTACTTC
TRBJ1-1	.	TRBV5-1	.	CASSSNREGAEAFF	TGCGCCAGCAGCTCTAACAGGGAGGGGGCTGAAGCTTTCTTT
TRBJ2-7	.	TRBV4-1	TRBD1	CASSQGYTGAYEQYF	TGCGCCAGCAGCCAGGGGTATACAGGGGCTTACGAGCAGTACTTC
TRBJ1-5	.	TRBV9	.	CASSVEGGPQHF	TGTGCCAGCAGCGTAGAAGGGGGGCCCCAGCATTTT
TRBJ2-3	few	TRBV29-1	TRBD1	CSVDATGVTDTQYF	TGCAGCGTTGACGCAACAGGGGTGACAGATACGCAGTATTTT
TRBJ1-4	.	TRBV9	.	CASSVGGRDEKLFF	TGTGCCAGCAGCGTAGGGGGGCGGGATGAAAAACTGTTTTTT
TRBJ2-1	.	TRBV19	.	CASSISGLGVNEQFF	TGTGCCAGTAGTATATCCGGGCTAGGGGTCAATGAGCAGTTCTTC
TRBJ2-7	.	TRBV29-1	.	CSVEFRYEQYF	TGCAGCGTCGAATTCCGTTACGAGCAGTACTTC
TRBJ2-5	.	TRBV7-9	TRBD2	CASTQTSGETQYF	TGTGCCAGCACCCAGACTAGCGGGGAGACCCAGTACTTC
TRBJ1-2	.	TRBV7-6	.	CASSLFSDKNYGYTF	TGTGCCAGCAGCTTATTTTCGGACAAGAACTATGGCTACACCTTC
TRBJ2-5	.	TRBV7-9	.	CASSLVRDRGTETQYF	TGTGCCAGCAGCTTAGTAAGGGACCGGGGGACAGAGACCCAGTACTTC
TRBJ2-2	.	TRBV7-2	.	CASSPQTGGTGELFF	TGTGCCAGCAGCCCTCAGACAGGTGGAACCGGGGAGCTGTTTTTT
TRBJ2-5	.	TRBV4-1	TRBD1	CASSPRQGTIAETQYF	TGCGCCAGCAGCCCAAGACAGGGGACGATAGCGGAGACCCAGTACTTC
TRBJ2-7	.	TRBV11-2	.	CASSLDALYEQYF	TGTGCCAGCAGCTTAGATGCGCTCTACGAGCAGTACTTC
TRBJ1-2	few	TRBV29-1	TRBD1	CSVEREQGYAGYTF	TGCAGCGTTGAAAGAGAACAGGGGTATGCTGGCTACACCTTC
TRBJ1-2	.	TRBV23-1	.	CASSPPGDGYPF	TGCGCCAGCAGTCCTCCGGGGGATGGCTACCCCTTC
TRBJ1-6	.	TRBV7-2	TRBD1	CASSIQTGGGNSPLHF	TGTGCCAGCAGCATCCAAACAGGGGGCGGTAATTCACCCCTCCACTTT
TRBJ1-1	.	TRBV10-2	TRBD1	CASSGRTGGEAFF	TGCGCCAGCAGCGGAAGGACAGGGGGTGAAGCTTTCTTT
TRBJ1-5	.	TRBV7-6	.	CASSLEGRLHQPQHF	TGTGCCAGCAGCTTAGAAGGCAGGCTCCACCAGCCCCAGCATTTT
TRBJ1-1	.	TRBV5-6	TRBD1	CASSQGQGRKGNTEAFF	TGTGCCAGCAGTCAAGGACAGGGTAGGAAGGGGAACACTGAAGCTTTCTTT
TRBJ1-2	.	TRBV5-6	TRBD1	CASSFRQGYNYGYTF	TGTGCCAGCAGCTTTAGACAGGGATACAACTATGGCTACACCTTC
TRBJ1-6	.	TRBV4-3	.	CASSQDSVSSPLHF	TGCGCCAGCAGCCAAGATTCGGTTAGTTCACCCCTCCACTTT
TRBJ1-1	.	TRBV28	.	CASIPQGSPTGNTEAFF	TGTGCCAGCATCCCGCAGGGCAGCCCGACGGGGAACACTGAAGCTTTCTTT
TRBJ1-1	.	TRBV2	.	CASSEADRNTEAFF	TGTGCCAGCAGTGAAGCGGACAGAAACACTGAAGCTTTCTTT
TRBJ2-3	.	TRBV10-3	TRBD2	CAIASGGSSDTQYF	TGTGCCATCGCTAGCGGGGGGTCCTCAGATACGCAGTATTTT
TRBJ1-1	.	TRBV11-3	.	CASSSGDTEAFF	TGTGCCAGCAGTTCGGGTGACACTGAAGCTTTCTTT
TRBJ1-1	.	TRBV4-1	.	CASSQDPGMNTEAFF	TGCGCCAGCAGCCAAGATCCAGGAATGAACACTGAAGCTTTCTTT
TRBJ1-2	.	TRBV28	.	CASSLLTGNGYTF	TGTGCCAGCAGTTTACTAACGGGGAATGGCTACACCTTC
TRBJ2-7	few	TRBV7-8	.	CASTPGSYEQYF	TGTGCCAGCACGCCCGGTTCCTACGAGCAGTACTTC
TRBJ2-3	.	TRBV29-1	.	CSVEDQDFRGQYF	TGCAGCGTTGAAGATCAGGACTTTCGGGGGCAGTATTTT
TRBJ2-5	.	TRBV6-5	TRBD2	CASSITSGQETQYF	TGTGCCAGCAGCATTACTAGCGGTCAAGAGACCCAGTACTTC
TRBJ1-2	once	TRBV5-4	.	CASSRKGDFGGYTF	TGTGCCAGCAGCCGCAAGGGGGATTTTGGTGGCTACACCTTC